The 13 T cell receptor beta chains below were found in one sample sequenced in a study of OX40 agonist ivuxolimab in advanced cancers. The method was immunoSEQ multiplex PCR; TCRdb's version includes in-frame clones alone and lacks a portion of them. The table records 65,000 to 95,000 clones, under 85% of them present only once. This specimen was CD4+ or CD8+ T cells sorted from blood, taken in a trial of the OX40 agonist ivuxolimab. All receptors come from an adult with an advanced solid tumor such as melanoma, head and neck, liver or kidney cancer.

This clone was picked up one time. The rearrangement joins TRBV10-1 to TRBJ2-1; D is undetermined. This CDR3 spans 11 amino acids. Deletions cut 9 bases from V and 8 bases from J, with 11 bases between. Germline V gene sequence: CDR1 WNHNN, CDR2 SYGVQD (reference sequence). The CDR3 sequence is CARTSGDEQFF. The CDR3 nucleotides are TGCGCCAGGACGTCGGGCGATGAGCAGTTCTTC.

The chain recombines TRBV7-9 with TRBJ2-7; TRBD1 is a possible D gene (6 bases). Germline lookup yields CDR1 SEHNR and CDR2 FQNEAQ (reference sequence). Deletions cut 3 bases from V and 2 bases from J, with 8 bases between. This CDR3 comprises 13 residues. The CDR3 loop is CASSFTGPYEQYF. The CDR3 DNA follows: TGTGCCAGCAGCTTCACAGGGCCCTACGAGCAGTACTTC.

The gene calls are TRBV7-8 and TRBJ2-3; a weak D match, TRBD2 (5 bases). This CDR3 has 15 residues. The germline gives CDR1 SGHVS, CDR2 FQNEAQ. V shed 1 base and J shed 4 bases, with 12 bases lying between them. CDR3 sequence: CASSLGGPGPDTQYF. CDR3 nucleotide sequence: TGTGCCAGCAGCTTAGGCGGGCCGGGTCCAGATACGCAGTATTTT.

The chain uses TRBV5-4 and TRBJ1-1; TRBD1 matches at 7 bases. Germline V CDR1 and CDR2: SGHNT, YYREEE (reference sequence). V lost 0 bases, J lost 2 bases, and 4 bases stayed unmatched. The CDR3 runs 15 residues. The CDR3 bases are TGTGCCAGCAGCTTGGTTAGGGGGCATAACACTGAAGCTTTCTTT. It translates to CASSLVRGHNTEAFF.

The V call is TRBV7-2, the J call TRBJ1-1; the D is unclear. CDR1 and CDR2 from the germline V gene are SGHTA and FQGNSA. The CDR3 covers 15 residues. V was trimmed by 1 base and J by 1 base, leaving 10 bases between them. DNA for the CDR3: TGTGCCAGCAGCTTAGAGGCAGGCGAGAACACTGAAGCTTTCTTT. Amino acids: CASSLEAGENTEAFF.

This clone was counted between two and nine times. The chain recombines TRBV6-6 with TRBJ1-5; no reliable D call. Germline CDR1 reads MNHNY; CDR2 reads SVGAGI (reference sequence). Trimming removed 5 bases from V and 5 bases from J, with 16 bases in between. The CDR3 is made up of 15 amino acids. The CDR3: CASSPHNADDQPQHF. CDR3 sequence (DNA): TGTGCCAGCAGTCCCCACAATGCAGATGATCAGCCCCAGCATTTT.

The chain employs TRBV2 and TRBJ1-1; weak D call: TRBD1 (6 bases). This CDR3 contains 13 residues. The V gene lost 4 bases and the J gene lost 3 bases, with 9 bases spanning the gap. CDR1 SNHLY and CDR2 FYNNEI come from the germline V gene. CDR3 sequence: CASSGQGHTEAFF. Here the CDR3 DNA reads TGTGCCAGCAGTGGCCAGGGGCACACTGAAGCTTTCTTT. Together with reference TRBV2 and TRBJ1-1, the CDR3 gives the full variable domain: EPEVTQTPSHQVTQMGQEVILRCVPISNHLYFYWYRQILGQKVEFLVSFYNNEISEKSEIFDDQFSVERPDGSNFTLKIRSTKLEDSAMYFCASSGQGHTEAFFGQGTRLTVV.

The chain uses TRBV4-3 and TRBJ2-3; no definite D call. Trimming shortened V by 0 bases and J by 8 bases, and 9 bases separated the two germline ends. There are 13 residues in the CDR3. In germline, CDR1 is LGHNA, CDR2 YSLEER. CDR3 sequence: CASSQDQEGTQYF. The DNA for the CDR3 is TGCGCCAGCAGCCAAGATCAGGAAGGTACGCAGTATTTT.

The chain couples TRBV5-4 to TRBJ1-2, with TRBD1 matching 9 bases. V trimming: 2 bases; J trimming: 4 bases; junction bases outside the gene matches: 6. Germline V gene data show CDR1 as SGHNT and CDR2 as YYREEE (reference sequence). There are 15 residues in the CDR3. As DNA, the CDR3 is TGTGCCAGCAGCTTTGTAACAGGGGGCGCCTATGGCTACACCTTC. This sequence encodes CASSFVTGGAYGYTF.

V and J are TRBV5-1 and TRBJ2-1; 7 bases are shared with TRBD2. The CDR3 loop spans 19 amino acids. Germline loops: CDR1 SGHRS, CDR2 YFSETQ. J gave up 8 bases and V 0 bases, and 20 bases lay outside the gene matches. As DNA, the CDR3 is TGCGCCAGCAGCTTGGTGTCAGACTCGGGACTACCCTTTTTTGATGAGCAGTTCTTC. Amino acids: CASSLVSDSGLPFFDEQFF.

V usage is TRBV5-4 and J usage is TRBJ2-2, with 14 bases matching TRBD2. CDR1 and CDR2 from the germline V gene are SGHNT and YYREEE (reference sequence). The CDR3 covers 15 residues. Trimming at V came to 4 bases and at J to 6 bases, leaving 2 bases not matched to a gene. The CDR3 is CASSQTSGRAGELFF. Written as DNA, the CDR3 is TGTGCCAGCAGCCAGACTAGCGGGAGGGCCGGGGAGCTGTTTTTT. The whole variable domain, filled in from reference TRBV5-4 and TRBJ2-2, reads ETGVTQSPTHLIKTRGQQVTLRCSSQSGHNTVSWYQQALGQGPQFIFQYYREEENGRGNFPPRFSGLQFPNYSSELNVNALELDDSALYLCASSQTSGRAGELFFGEGSRLTVL.

V gene TRBV7-3 combines with J gene TRBJ2-2; D unresolved. Germline loops: CDR1 SGHTA, CDR2 FQGTGA. Trimming cost V 3 bases and J 5 bases, with 7 bases left between them. The CDR3 extends over 13 amino acids. The CDR3 coding sequence is TGTGCCAGCAGCTTGGACGGAACCGGGGAGCTGTTTTTT. It encodes CASSLDGTGELFF.

The genes are TRBV29-1 and TRBJ2-3; D uncertain. The germline CDR1 and CDR2 sequences are SQVTM and ANQGSEA. The ends were cut back, 6 bases at V and 6 bases at J, with 10 bases in the middle. CDR3 length equals 11 residues. CDR3 nucleotides: TGCAGCGTCCGAGGTATCGATACGCAGTATTTT. Translation gives CSVRGIDTQYF.